What follows is one T cell receptor (beta chain) and its context. Its antigen is unknown. Pooling of second doses given at about 4 or about 12 weeks was done. The method was immunoSEQ multiplex PCR; TCRdb's version includes in-frame clones alone and lacks a portion of them. Of about 120,000 clones in the sample, about 90% are singletons; the top ten hold approximately 2.5%. This entry comes from a study of T cell responses to AZD1222 COVID-19 vaccine. Study results and limitations: With two AZD1222 doses given, Spike-specific TCR breadth and depth both rose. Repertoires were obtained solely post-peak T cell response. White British people made up most donors, females outnumbered males, and clonal diversity was possibly underestimated.

The CDR3 has 16 residues. Germline trimming cut 5 bases from V and 0 bases from J; bases unmatched to any gene: 3. The germline gives CDR1 SGHVS, CDR2 FNYEAQ. This specimen consisted of peripheral blood, obtained 28 days after the second AZD1222 dose. The TCR was taken from an adult who received the AZD1222 COVID-19 vaccine. The chain carries TRBV7-6 and TRBJ1-4; 10 bases are shared with TRBD1. CDR3 DNA: TGTGCCAGCAGCGCGGGACAGGGGACAACTAATGAAAAACTGTTTTTT. This gives the protein CASSAGQGTTNEKLFF.